This entry is about one T cell receptor beta chain. Its antigen is not known. Constant-segment primers served in 5'RACE that generated TCR alpha and TCR beta cDNA libraries bearing sample barcodes and UMIs. MiXCR was run by TCRdb on the 5' RACE reads, yielding one entry per CDR3 protein. This sample carries around 110,000 distinct CDR3 sequences, 9.5% to 15% of them seen once, and the ten largest clones take 27%. The sample comes from a study of T-cell memory formation after mild COVID-19. About the research overall: Across donors, TCR clusters were largely donor specific. Regarding the study as a whole: Most CD4+ clones that shrank were in CM and EM, while CD8+ ones turned up in EMRA.

The V segment lost 5 bases and the J segment 6 bases; nucleotides outside the gene matches: 4. Germline V gene data show CDR1 as SQVTM and CDR2 as ANQGSEA. There are 13 residues in the CDR3. The chain joins TRBV29-1 to TRBJ1-1; 12 bases map to TRBD1. The TCR comes from an adult woman who had mild COVID-19 (a few samples of this study predate the infection). Cell type and time point are not known. Sequencing input: PBMCs or a T cell subset sorted from them (not recorded which). CDR3: CSVLGTGGSEAFF. CDR3 nucleotides: TGCAGCGTTCTGGGGACAGGGGGCTCTGAAGCTTTCTTT.